One and the same sample provided the 11 T cell receptor beta chains below, sequenced in a study of identical twins. TCRdb fed the 5' RACE reads into MiXCR, producing one record per CDR3 protein. The sample consists of about 240,000 distinct CDR3 sequences, under 12% of them appearing once. Material for sequencing was memory T cells sorted from blood. These TCRs come from a man between 45 and 60 years old in good health.

This clonotype was detected ten times or more. V gene TRBV5-6 combines with J gene TRBJ2-3; no reliable D call. The V gene lost 0 bases and the J gene lost 3 bases, with 11 bases spanning the gap. The CDR3 has 15 residues. Germline values: CDR1 SGHDT, CDR2 YYEEEE. CDR3 DNA: TGTGCCAGCAGCTTGGATCCGTCCTCGACAGATACGCAGTATTTT. Residues: CASSLDPSSTDTQYF.

This clonotype has ten or more counts. Here the CDR3 reads CASSQDQSVPYGYTF. DNA for the CDR3: TGCGCCAGCAGCCAAGATCAATCCGTGCCCTATGGCTACACCTTC. The genes are TRBV4-1 and TRBJ1-2; D unresolved. Trimming removed 0 bases from V and 4 bases from J, with 12 bases in between. In germline, CDR1 is MGHRA, CDR2 YSYEKL. This CDR3 contains 15 residues.

This clonotype was found a few times. The V call is TRBV12-3 or TRBV12-4, the J call TRBJ2-1; 15 nucleotides agree with TRBD2. Losses at the gene ends were 6 bases for V and 6 bases for J; bases not matched to a gene: 12. The CDR3 is 18 residues long. The DNA of the CDR3 is TGTGCCAGCAGACCGACCATGGGACTAGCGGGGGGCGGCAATGAGCAGTTCTTC. This translates into CASRPTMGLAGGGNEQFF.

This clonotype has a count of ten or more. The rearrangement uses TRBV20-1 and TRBJ2-3, with D tentatively TRBD2 (5 bases). Trimming left V 1 base short and J 1 base short, with 9 bases between. From germline, CDR1 is DFQATT and CDR2 SNEGSKA (reference sequence). The CDR3 is made up of 14 amino acids. The CDR3 DNA sequence: TGCAGTGCTAGAGGTGGGAGACGCACAGATACGCAGTATTTT. The encoded protein is CSARGGRRTDTQYF.

This chain connects TRBV12-3 or TRBV12-4 to TRBJ1-6; 11 positions match TRBD1. The CDR3 consists of 14 residues. The V gene end was trimmed by 6 bases and the J gene end by 10 bases; junction bases not matched to a gene: 5. The CDR3 loop reads CASRPGQGDSPLHF. CDR3 coding DNA: TGTGCCAGCAGGCCGGGACAGGGGGACTCACCCCTCCACTTT.

The sample holds many counts of this clonotype. The V gene is TRBV28, the J gene TRBJ2-1; maybe TRBD2 (5 bases). V gave up 6 bases and J gave up 0 bases, with 12 bases separating them. The CDR3 runs 15 residues. Germline loops: CDR1 MDHEN, CDR2 SYDVKM. The CDR3 sequence is CASRAGGPSYNEQFF. CDR3 sequence (DNA): TGTGCCAGCAGGGCGGGCGGGCCCTCCTACAATGAGCAGTTCTTC. The entire variable domain, with the rest obtained from reference TRBV28 and TRBJ2-1, is as follows: DVKVTQSSRYLVKRTGEKVFLECVQDMDHENMFWYRQDPGLGLRLIYFSYDVKMKEKGDIPEGYSVSREKKERFSLILESASTNQTSMYLCASRAGGPSYNEQFFGPGTRLTVL.

This clonotype appeared a few times. This rearrangement joins TRBV27 to TRBJ2-7; TRBD2 matches 10 bases. The CDR3 length is 16 residues. After removal of 5 bases from V and 3 bases from J, the junction contained 10 bases not matched to a gene. The germline CDR1 and CDR2 sequences are MNHEY and SMNVEV (reference sequence). As DNA, the CDR3 is TGTGCCAGCAGTCCCACTGGTAGCGGGAGGTTCTACGAGCAGTACTTC. The encoded protein is CASSPTGSGRFYEQYF.

This clonotype was counted at least ten times. The chain couples TRBV29-1 to TRBJ2-1; perhaps D is TRBD1 or TRBD2 (5 bases each). V was cut by 6 bases and J by 7 bases, with 16 bases left in between. The CDR3 runs to 13 residues. The V gene's germline CDR1 is SQVTM and CDR2 ANQGSEA. The CDR3 DNA reads as TGCAGCGTCGCTCGACCCAGGGAGAATGAGCAGTTCTTC. It is translated as CSVARPRENEQFF.

The chain uses TRBV12-3 or TRBV12-4 and TRBJ2-1; TRBD1 matches 8 bases. The CDR3 spans 18 residues. With V trimmed by 6 bases and J by 1 base, 14 bases remained unmatched. CDR3 region: CASSQTSLGDRSYNEQFF. The DNA of the CDR3 is TGTGCCAGCAGCCAAACCTCCCTTGGGGACAGGTCCTACAATGAGCAGTTCTTC.

This clonotype was seen only a few times. This rearrangement joins TRBV20-1 to TRBJ2-5; 12 nucleotides align to TRBD2. This CDR3 region has 19 residues. Germline lookup yields CDR1 DFQATT and CDR2 SNEGSKA (reference sequence). The junction had 16 bases not matched to a gene; V was cut back by 0 bases and J by 5 bases. The chain's CDR3 is CSARDRRLAGEPKGETQYF. In nucleotides, the CDR3 is TGCAGTGCTAGAGATCGAAGACTAGCGGGAGAACCAAAGGGGGAGACCCAGTACTTC.

CDR3 in DNA: TGTGCCAGCAGTTATCCGACTAGCGGGACGGTGGGGACCCAGTACTTC. Protein sequence: CASSYPTSGTVGTQYF. This sequence joins TRBV6-5 and TRBJ2-5, with TRBD2 identical over 11 bases. This CDR3 spans 16 amino acids. Germline V lookup: CDR1 MNHEY, CDR2 SVGAGI. Trimming at V came to 3 bases and at J to 7 bases, leaving 10 bases not matched to a gene.